The 31 T cell receptor beta chains below come from one sample, sequenced in a study of long-term antiretroviral therapy in people with HIV. Survey level was the resolution at which the v3.0 immunoSEQ assay ran. TCRdb keeps only in-frame clones here, not all; method: immunoSEQ multiplex PCR. The top ten hold 23% of the sample, which has about 24,000 clones, around four fifths seen once. The source material was unsorted PBMCs, sampled 0.4 years after starting antiretroviral therapy. The receptor source for this set is a man aged 50-60 years with HIV.

This sequence joins TRBV12-5 and TRBJ2-1, with 7 bases aligning to TRBD1. This CDR3 spans 17 amino acids. V was pared by 0 bases and J by 0 bases, with 5 bases of the junction left unmatched. CDR1 LGHNT and CDR2 FRNRAP come from the germline V gene. CDR3 DNA sequence: TGTGCTAGTGGTTTGGTACTCGGACAGGACTCCTACAATGAGCAGTTCTTC. Its translation: CASGLVLGQDSYNEQFF.

V is TRBV30 and J is TRBJ1-1; maybe TRBD1 (5 bases). The CDR3 length is 12 residues. The germline V gene encodes CDR1 GTSNPN and CDR2 SVGIG (reference sequence). Trimming took 4 bases from V and 5 from J, leaving 11 bases between them. This chain's CDR3 is CAWNPGETEAFF. In DNA, the CDR3 is TGTGCCTGGAACCCGGGGGAGACTGAAGCTTTCTTT.

This chain links TRBV27 with TRBJ1-4; D gene ambiguous. Trimming shortened V by 6 bases and J by 10 bases, and 21 bases separated the two germline ends. The length of the CDR3 is 15 residues. Germline CDR1 is MNHEY and CDR2 is SMNVEV (reference sequence). The CDR3 DNA follows: TGTGCCAGCAGCCCCTACCCTCGAAACCGCGGAAAACTGTTTTTT. Protein sequence: CASSPYPRNRGKLFF.

V gene TRBV7-6 combines with J gene TRBJ2-5; perhaps TRBD1 as D (6 bases). CDR1 is SGHVS and CDR2 is FNYEAQ in the germline V gene. The ends were cut back, 5 bases at V and 9 bases at J, with 13 bases in the middle. This CDR3 has 12 amino acids. The CDR3 nucleotides are TGTGCCAGCAGCCGGGACATAGGTGCCCAGTACTTC. Translating it yields CASSRDIGAQYF.

Here the CDR3 reads CASSSTFGGSYEQYF. The CDR3 DNA follows: TGTGCCAGCTCATCCACTTTCGGGGGGTCCTACGAGCAGTACTTC. The V call is TRBV18, the J call TRBJ2-7, with 7 bases identical to TRBD2. Germline values: CDR1 KGHSH, CDR2 LQKENI. The CDR3 covers 15 residues. V lost 5 bases, J lost 1 base, and 8 bases stayed unmatched.

In its sample, this clone was seen a few times. The genes are TRBV4-1 and TRBJ1-5, with D perhaps TRBD1 (6 bases). Trimming took off 1 base at V and 7 bases at J, with 17 bases between the two ends. Per the germline V gene, CDR1 is MGHRA and CDR2 is YSYEKL. This CDR3 spans 16 amino acids. CDR3 loop: CASSQGRTGKDQPQHF. DNA of the CDR3: TGCGCCAGCAGCCAAGGGAGAACAGGGAAGGACCAGCCCCAGCATTTT.

This chain uses TRBV6-5 with TRBJ1-1; D remains ambiguous. In germline, CDR1 is MNHEY, CDR2 SVGAGI. Trimming cost V 6 bases and J 4 bases, with 15 bases left between them. This CDR3 is built from 14 residues. CDR3 residues: CASSSQTGSTEAFF. The CDR3 region has the DNA TGTGCCAGCAGCTCCCAGACCGGGAGCACTGAAGCTTTCTTT.

The V and J genes are TRBV19 and TRBJ2-7; TRBD1 aligns across 7 bases. V was clipped by 3 bases and J by 4 bases; unmatched bases: 3. CDR3 length: 13 amino acids. CDR1 is LNHDA, CDR2 SQIVND, per germline (reference sequence). DNA for the CDR3: TGTGCCAGTAGTATCGCAGGGGGATACGAGCAGTACTTC. Amino acids: CASSIAGGYEQYF.

Written as DNA, the CDR3 is TGTGCCAGCAGCCTACCTGGACAGGGGGCCGGTGGCTACACCTTC. This gives the protein CASSLPGQGAGGYTF. V gene TRBV4-2 combines with J gene TRBJ1-2; TRBD1 matches 11 bases. Germline V gene sequence: CDR1 LGHNA, CDR2 YNFKEQ. The CDR3 runs to 15 residues. V trimming: 4 bases; J trimming: 7 bases; junction bases outside the gene matches: 8.

V and J are TRBV29-1 and TRBJ2-2; possibly TRBD2 for D (6 bases). CDR1 and CDR2 from the germline V gene are SQVTM and ANQGSEA. Deletions cut 1 base from V and 1 base from J, with 10 bases between. The CDR3 extends over 15 amino acids. The CDR3 reads CSVEGPGGNTGELFF. DNA of the CDR3: TGCAGCGTTGAAGGACCCGGGGGGAACACCGGGGAGCTGTTTTTT.

This clone came up once. The chain carries TRBV27 and TRBJ2-3, with D perhaps matching TRBD1 or TRBD2 (6 bases each). The CDR3 totals 15 residues. CDR1 MNHEY and CDR2 SMNVEV come from the germline V gene (reference sequence). V lost 3 bases, J lost 11 bases, and 21 bases lay in between. The CDR3 DNA follows: TGTGCCAGCAGTTTTAAGGGGGGCCCGCGGGATGGGCAGTATTTT. Protein sequence: CASSFKGGPRDGQYF.

This clone has only one observation. The V gene is TRBV2, the J gene TRBJ2-7; 8 nucleotides align to TRBD1. This CDR3 has 14 amino acids. V lost 6 bases and J lost 1; bases outside the gene matches: 5. The V gene's germline CDR1 is SNHLY and CDR2 FYNNEI. The CDR3 DNA sequence: TGTGCCAGCAGCGCGGACAGGGTTTCCTACGAGCAGTACTTC. Its protein is CASSADRVSYEQYF. The variable domain in full, completed from reference TRBV2 and TRBJ2-7, reads EPEVTQTPSHQVTQMGQEVILRCVPISNHLYFYWYRQILGQKVEFLVSFYNNEISEKSEIFDDQFSVERPDGSNFTLKIRSTKLEDSAMYFCASSADRVSYEQYFGPGTRLTVT.

The chain has TRBV7-3 and TRBJ2-2; the match to TRBD2 covers 10 bases. After removal of 1 base from V and 1 base from J, the junction contained 6 bases not matched to a gene. In germline, CDR1 is SGHTA, CDR2 FQGTGA. The CDR3 consists of 18 residues. CDR3 sequence reads: CASSLRVAGGLNTGELFF. For the CDR3, the DNA is TGTGCCAGCAGCTTAAGGGTAGCGGGGGGCCTGAACACCGGGGAGCTGTTTTTT.

This sequence joins TRBV7-6 and TRBJ2-5, with 14 bases matching TRBD2. With 4 bases clipped from V and 4 bases from J, the junction kept 11 bases outside the gene matches. CDR3 length: 18 amino acids. The V gene's germline CDR1 is SGHVS and CDR2 FNYEAQ. CDR3 protein: CASSYGMTSGGATETQYF. CDR3 DNA sequence: TGTGCCAGCAGCTATGGGATGACTAGCGGGGGGGCGACAGAGACCCAGTACTTC. Combining the CDR3 with reference TRBV7-6 and TRBJ2-5 gives the whole variable domain GAGVSQSPRYKVTKRGQDVALRCDPISGHVSLYWYRQALGQGPEFLTYFNYEAQQDKSGLPNDRFSAERPEGSISTLTIQRTEQRDSAMYRCASSYGMTSGGATETQYFGPGTRLLVL.

The rearrangement links TRBV30 to TRBJ1-6; D perhaps matches TRBD1 (5 bases). CDR3 length: 14 amino acids. Per the germline V gene, CDR1 is GTSNPN and CDR2 is SVGIG (reference sequence). V was pared by 1 base and J by 5 bases, with 9 bases between. In DNA form, the CDR3 reads TGTGCCTGGAGTGGACAGATCAATAATTCACCCCTCCACTTT. Translated: CAWSGQINNSPLHF. The variable domain in full, completed from reference TRBV30 and TRBJ1-6, reads SQTIHQWPATLVQPVGSPLSLECTVEGTSNPNLYWYRQAAGRGLQLLFYSVGIGQISSEVPQNLSASRPQDRQFILSSKKLLLSDSGFYLCAWSGQINNSPLHFGNGTRLTVT.

The J gene is TRBJ1-3, the V gene TRBV5-1; D is ambiguous. Germline CDR1 SGHRS, CDR2 YFSETQ. The CDR3 has 15 amino acids. Trimming stripped 2 bases from V and 0 bases from J, with 9 bases between. CDR3 sequence reads: CASSFDLSSGNTIYF. The CDR3 DNA reads TGCGCCAGCAGCTTTGACCTGAGCTCTGGAAACACCATATATTTT.

This clone turned up a few times. The rearrangement uses TRBV6-1 and TRBJ1-5, with 7 positions matching TRBD1. CDR1 is MNHNS, CDR2 SASEGT, per germline. The CDR3 length is 15 residues. The V gene end was trimmed by 4 bases and the J gene end by 2 bases; junction bases not matched to a gene: 5. Here the CDR3 DNA reads TGTGCCAGCAGTGGGGGACAGTTCGGCAATCAGCCCCAGCATTTT. Protein product: CASSGGQFGNQPQHF.

This chain connects TRBV18 to TRBJ1-1, with unresolved D. The germline gives CDR1 KGHSH, CDR2 LQKENI. The CDR3 has 16 residues. Deletions cut 2 bases from V and 8 bases from J, with 21 bases between. CDR3: CASSPSKEAVHVEAFF. CDR3 DNA sequence: TGTGCCAGCTCACCATCTAAAGAGGCCGTACACGTGGAAGCTTTCTTT.

This chain links TRBV4-1 with TRBJ2-7, with TRBD2 matching 13 bases. Germline V lookup: CDR1 MGHRA, CDR2 YSYEKL. The V and J ends lost 4 bases and 0 bases, in that order; junction bases with no gene match: 12. The CDR3 contains 19 residues. The CDR3 region is CASSRGLAGDSFFSYEQYF. The DNA of the CDR3 is TGCGCCAGCAGCCGCGGACTAGCGGGGGACTCCTTTTTCTCCTACGAGCAGTACTTC.

V usage is TRBV28 and J usage is TRBJ2-3; D gene ambiguous. V was shortened by 6 bases and J by 6 bases, with 10 bases between the two germline ends. Per germline, CDR1 MDHEN and CDR2 SYDVKM. The CDR3 contains 12 residues. The CDR3 protein is CASRKGWDTQYF. For the CDR3, the DNA is TGTGCCAGCAGGAAGGGTTGGGATACGCAGTATTTT.

V gene TRBV27 combines with J gene TRBJ1-1; TRBD1 aligns across 7 bases. The CDR3 length is 14 residues. V lost 4 bases and J lost 0; bases outside the gene matches: 2. CDR1 and CDR2 (germline): MNHEY, SMNVEV (reference sequence). The CDR3 protein is CASSWDSMNTEAFF. In DNA, the CDR3 is TGTGCCAGCAGTTGGGACAGCATGAACACTGAAGCTTTCTTT.

V is TRBV7-3 and J is TRBJ1-1; D perhaps matches TRBD1 (5 bases). In germline, CDR1 is SGHTA, CDR2 FQGTGA. V was trimmed by 0 bases and J by 0 bases, leaving 11 bases between them. This CDR3 contains 16 residues. In DNA form, the CDR3 reads TGTGCCAGCAGCTTAACGGGACGGGGCCTGAACACTGAAGCTTTCTTT. This codes for CASSLTGRGLNTEAFF.

The rearrangement uses TRBV2 and TRBJ1-3; 7 bases line up with TRBD1. V lost 8 bases and J lost 3; bases outside the gene matches: 4. The CDR3 covers 13 residues. Germline loops: CDR1 SNHLY, CDR2 FYNNEI. The CDR3 loop is CASPTGVGNTIYF. DNA for the CDR3: TGTGCCAGCCCTACAGGGGTTGGAAACACCATATATTTT. The full variable domain, completed using reference TRBV2 and TRBJ1-3, is EPEVTQTPSHQVTQMGQEVILRCVPISNHLYFYWYRQILGQKVEFLVSFYNNEISEKSEIFDDQFSVERPDGSNFTLKIRSTKLEDSAMYFCASPTGVGNTIYFGEGSWLTVV.

The rearrangement links TRBV19 to TRBJ1-5; 7 nucleotides align to TRBD1. The V gene's germline CDR1 is LNHDA and CDR2 SQIVND (reference sequence). V was pared by 5 bases and J by 6 bases, with 4 bases of the junction left unmatched. The CDR3 consists of 13 residues. The CDR3 DNA follows: TGTGCCAGTAGTCTACAGGGGACTCAGCCCCAGCATTTT. It is translated as CASSLQGTQPQHF.

V gene TRBV7-2 combines with J gene TRBJ1-2; no firm D call. Trimming took off 1 base at V and 4 bases at J, with 7 bases between the two ends. The CDR3 totals 13 residues. Looked up from germline, CDR1 is SGHTA and CDR2 is FQGNSA. The DNA for the CDR3 is TGTGCCAGCAGCTTAGGGAGGACCTATGGCTACACCTTC. Protein sequence: CASSLGRTYGYTF.

This clone has just one count. The rearrangement joins TRBV7-9 to TRBJ1-1; 8 positions agree with TRBD1. From germline, CDR1 is SEHNR and CDR2 FQNEAQ (reference sequence). Trimming cost V 5 bases and J 7 bases; bases outside gene matches: 9. The CDR3 loop spans 14 amino acids. CDR3 region: CASSQTGDGHEAFF. The CDR3 region has the DNA TGTGCCAGCAGCCAGACAGGGGACGGGCATGAAGCTTTCTTT.

The V and J genes are TRBV2 and TRBJ2-1; D perhaps matches TRBD1 (6 bases). The CDR3 runs 14 residues. Trimming cost V 4 bases and J 7 bases, with 14 bases left between them. CDR1 and CDR2 from the germline V gene are SNHLY and FYNNEI. The CDR3 spells CASSGSDRLNEQFF. The CDR3 DNA is TGTGCCAGCAGTGGGTCCGACAGGCTAAATGAGCAGTTCTTC.

V and J are TRBV18 and TRBJ2-7; D is ambiguous. The CDR3 covers 14 residues. Trimming took 3 bases from V and 5 from J, leaving 14 bases between them. Germline CDR1 and CDR2: KGHSH and LQKENI. CDR3 DNA: TGTGCCAGCTCACCCTCCCCCCCTCTCGACGAGCAGTACTTC. This gives the protein CASSPSPPLDEQYF.

J is TRBJ1-1 and V is TRBV27, with TRBD1 matching 8 bases. The V segment lost 0 bases and the J segment 1 base; nucleotides outside the gene matches: 4. The germline CDR1 and CDR2 sequences are MNHEY and SMNVEV (reference sequence). CDR3 length: 16 residues. CDR3 loop: CASSLSIQGGNTEAFF. The CDR3, as DNA: TGTGCCAGCAGTTTATCGATACAGGGGGGGAACACTGAAGCTTTCTTT.

The chain couples TRBV18 to TRBJ1-4; 8 bases map to TRBD1. The junction had 8 bases not matched to a gene; V was cut back by 8 bases and J by 3 bases. Germline V gene sequence: CDR1 KGHSH, CDR2 LQKENI. The CDR3 runs 15 residues. The CDR3 bases are TGTGCCAGCGCAAGGACAGGGATGGCTAATGAAAAACTGTTTTTT. Protein: CASARTGMANEKLFF.

This rearrangement joins TRBV7-9 to TRBJ2-1; D is unresolved. Trimming left V 1 base short and J 0 bases short, with 7 bases between. Germline lookup yields CDR1 SEHNR and CDR2 FQNEAQ (reference sequence). The CDR3 is made up of 15 amino acids. In DNA, the CDR3 is TGTGCCAGCAGCTTAGGGGTAAGCTCCTACAATGAGCAGTTCTTC. Amino acid sequence: CASSLGVSSYNEQFF.